A selection of T cell receptor beta chains follows, all from one sample in a study of T cell responses to AZD1222 COVID-19 vaccine. TCRdb's table, derived via immunoSEQ multiplex PCR, lists solely in-frame clones and lacks some. The sample includes more than 90,000 clones, more than 75% seen only once; the top ten take less than 4%. Specimen: peripheral blood, collected 28 days after the second AZD1222 dose. The receptors were gathered from an adult who received the AZD1222 COVID-19 vaccine. Both conserved end residues are part of each CDR3. D genes are given only for firm matches. Size is stated for part of the rows, as once, few or many counts, or as a class when the clone is expanded.

D gene: TRBD2; V gene: TRBV10-3; clone size: few; J gene: TRBJ2-1; CDR3 DNA: TGTGCCATCAGCCCGGGACTAGCGAGGTACAATGAGCAGTTCTTC; CDR3 protein: CAISPGLARYNEQFF
D gene: NA; V gene: TRBV6-2/TRBV6-3; clone size: NA; J gene: TRBJ1-2; CDR3 DNA: TGTGCCAGCAGTGTTTCCTCAGGGTATGGCTACACCTTC; CDR3 protein: CASSVSSGYGYTF
D gene: TRBD2; V gene: TRBV6-1; clone size: NA; J gene: TRBJ2-2; CDR3 DNA: TGTGCCAGCAGTGAAGGTAGCGGGTACACCGGGGAGCTGTTTTTT; CDR3 protein: CASSEGSGYTGELFF
D gene: TRBD2; V gene: TRBV7-8; clone size: once; J gene: TRBJ2-2; CDR3 DNA: TGTGCCAGCAGCTTAGATACTAGCGGGGGGACCGGGGAGCTGTTTTTT; CDR3 protein: CASSLDTSGGTGELFF
D gene: NA; V gene: TRBV19; clone size: NA; J gene: TRBJ2-7; CDR3 DNA: TGTGCCAGTAGTAAACAAAGGGGTGAGGAAAGCTCCTACGAGCAGTACTTC; CDR3 protein: CASSKQRGEESSYEQYF
D gene: NA; V gene: TRBV13; clone size: NA; J gene: TRBJ1-2; CDR3 DNA: TGTGCCAGCAGCTCCAGTTCTGGGAGTATTTATAGTGGCTACACCTTC; CDR3 protein: CASSSSSGSIYSGYTF
D gene: NA; V gene: TRBV9; clone size: NA; J gene: TRBJ1-1; CDR3 DNA: TGTGCCAGCGCGATGGAAGGGAACACTGAAGCTTTCTTT; CDR3 protein: CASAMEGNTEAFF
D gene: TRBD1; V gene: TRBV30; clone size: NA; J gene: TRBJ1-1; CDR3 DNA: TGTGCCTGGAGTGTACATTGGGACAGGGGGAACACTGAAGCTTTCTTT; CDR3 protein: CAWSVHWDRGNTEAFF
D gene: NA; V gene: TRBV5-1; clone size: once; J gene: TRBJ2-5; CDR3 DNA: TGCGCCAGCAGCTTGGTGTCAGAGGAGACCCAGTACTTC; CDR3 protein: CASSLVSEETQYF
D gene: NA; V gene: TRBV27; clone size: NA; J gene: TRBJ2-7; CDR3 DNA: TGTGCCAGCAGTTCCGACCCGCAGGCGGGCTACGAGCAGTACTTC; CDR3 protein: CASSSDPQAGYEQYF
D gene: TRBD2; V gene: TRBV5-4; clone size: NA; J gene: TRBJ2-1; CDR3 DNA: TGTGCCAGCAGCTTGGGACTAGCGGGATCCAATGAGCAGTTCTTC; CDR3 protein: CASSLGLAGSNEQFF
D gene: TRBD1; V gene: TRBV7-2; clone size: NA; J gene: TRBJ2-7; CDR3 DNA: TGTGCCAGCAGCCCCGACAGGGTTATCTACGAGCAGTACTTC; CDR3 protein: CASSPDRVIYEQYF
D gene: TRBD1; V gene: TRBV19; clone size: NA; J gene: TRBJ1-2; CDR3 DNA: TGTGCCAGTAGTCCCACGGACAGGGGCTACACCTTC; CDR3 protein: CASSPTDRGYTF
D gene: NA; V gene: TRBV6-5; clone size: few; J gene: TRBJ2-7; CDR3 DNA: TGTGCCAGCATCGGGACAAACTCCTACGAGCAGTACTTC; CDR3 protein: CASIGTNSYEQYF
D gene: NA; V gene: TRBV5-1; clone size: NA; J gene: TRBJ1-2; CDR3 DNA: TGCGCCAGCAGCGCCCCGGGCCCTAACTATGGCTACACCTTC; CDR3 protein: CASSAPGPNYGYTF
D gene: NA; V gene: TRBV11-2; clone size: once; J gene: TRBJ1-6; CDR3 DNA: TGTGCCAGCAGCTCCACCCCGCGGGGGTCCGTTCAGAATTCACCCCTCCACTTT; CDR3 protein: CASSSTPRGSVQNSPLHF
D gene: NA; V gene: TRBV5-4; clone size: once; J gene: TRBJ2-5; CDR3 DNA: TGTGCCAGCAGCTTTTTGGGAGTGGGAGGCGGGCAAGAGACCCAGTACTTC; CDR3 protein: CASSFLGVGGGQETQYF
D gene: NA; V gene: TRBV18; clone size: NA; J gene: TRBJ2-5; CDR3 DNA: TGTGCCAGCTCACCACCGTCGCCTAGGGAGACCCAGTACTTC; CDR3 protein: CASSPPSPRETQYF
D gene: TRBD1; V gene: TRBV5-1; clone size: NA; J gene: TRBJ1-4; CDR3 DNA: TGCGCCAGCAGCTTGGGGACAGGGAGGAATGAAAAACTGTTTTTT; CDR3 protein: CASSLGTGRNEKLFF
D gene: NA; V gene: TRBV6-5; clone size: NA; J gene: TRBJ2-7; CDR3 DNA: TGTGCCAGCAGCGGCGAGGGCCCCCGATACGAGCAGTACTTC; CDR3 protein: CASSGEGPRYEQYF
D gene: NA; V gene: TRBV12-3/TRBV12-4; clone size: once; J gene: TRBJ1-3; CDR3 DNA: TGTGCCAGCAGTTTAGTAAACACCATATATTTT; CDR3 protein: CASSLVNTIYF
D gene: NA; V gene: TRBV11-3; clone size: NA; J gene: TRBJ1-1; CDR3 DNA: TGTGCCAGCAGCCTTTTGGGGAGCACTGAAGCTTTCTTT; CDR3 protein: CASSLLGSTEAFF
D gene: NA; V gene: TRBV28; clone size: NA; J gene: TRBJ1-6; CDR3 DNA: TGTGCCAGCAGTTTGGGAGGGGCCGAGAATTCACCCCTCCACTTT; CDR3 protein: CASSLGGAENSPLHF
D gene: TRBD2; V gene: TRBV29-1; clone size: NA; J gene: TRBJ2-5; CDR3 DNA: TGCAGCGTTGTAAGTCTTGGGAGGGCCTTAGAGACCCAGTACTTC; CDR3 protein: CSVVSLGRALETQYF
D gene: NA; V gene: TRBV13; clone size: NA; J gene: TRBJ2-2; CDR3 DNA: TGTGCCAGCAGCTTACCCCTCTGGCTAAAAGGGGAGCTGTTTTTT; CDR3 protein: CASSLPLWLKGELFF
D gene: NA; V gene: TRBV9; clone size: NA; J gene: TRBJ1-6; CDR3 DNA: TGTGCCAGCAGCGAATCAGGGGCGCTGGGTTCACCCCTCCACTTT; CDR3 protein: CASSESGALGSPLHF
D gene: NA; V gene: TRBV5-1; clone size: NA; J gene: TRBJ1-1; CDR3 DNA: TGCGCCAGCAGCCTCACGAGGGAGACTGAAGCTTTCTTT; CDR3 protein: CASSLTRETEAFF
D gene: NA; V gene: TRBV28; clone size: NA; J gene: TRBJ1-3; CDR3 DNA: TGTGCCAGCGGGTTAGCTGGAAACACCATATATTTT; CDR3 protein: CASGLAGNTIYF
D gene: NA; V gene: TRBV12-3/TRBV12-4; clone size: NA; J gene: TRBJ1-1; CDR3 DNA: TGTGCCAGCAGTTTAGATACTGAAGCTTTCTTT; CDR3 protein: CASSLDTEAFF
D gene: NA; V gene: TRBV30; clone size: NA; J gene: TRBJ1-1; CDR3 DNA: TGTGCCTGGAGCAGGGGCTGGCGCACTGAAGCTTTCTTT; CDR3 protein: CAWSRGWRTEAFF